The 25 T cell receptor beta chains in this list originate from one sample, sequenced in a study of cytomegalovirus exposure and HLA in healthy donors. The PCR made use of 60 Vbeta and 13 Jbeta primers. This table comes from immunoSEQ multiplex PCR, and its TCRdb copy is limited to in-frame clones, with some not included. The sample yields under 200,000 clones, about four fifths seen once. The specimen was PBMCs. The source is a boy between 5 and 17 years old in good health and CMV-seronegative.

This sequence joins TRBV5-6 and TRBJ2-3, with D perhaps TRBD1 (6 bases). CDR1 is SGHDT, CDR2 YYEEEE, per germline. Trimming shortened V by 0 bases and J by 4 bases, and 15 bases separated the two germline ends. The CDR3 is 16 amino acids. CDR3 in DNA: TGTGCCAGCAGCTTGGAGGGACACCCCACAGCAGATACGCAGTATTTT. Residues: CASSLEGHPTADTQYF.

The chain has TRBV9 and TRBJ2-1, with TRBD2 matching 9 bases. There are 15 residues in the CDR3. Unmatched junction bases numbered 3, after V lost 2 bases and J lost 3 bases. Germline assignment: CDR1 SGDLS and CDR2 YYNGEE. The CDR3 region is CASSVGTSYYNEQFF. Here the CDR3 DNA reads TGTGCCAGCAGCGTGGGGACTAGCTACTACAATGAGCAGTTCTTC.

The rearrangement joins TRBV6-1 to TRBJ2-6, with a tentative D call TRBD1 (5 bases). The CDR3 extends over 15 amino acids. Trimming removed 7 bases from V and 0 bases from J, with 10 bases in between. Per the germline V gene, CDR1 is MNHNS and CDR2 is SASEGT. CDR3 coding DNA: TGTGCCAGCACCGAAGGGGACTCTGGGGCCAACGTCCTGACTTTC. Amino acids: CASTEGDSGANVLTF.

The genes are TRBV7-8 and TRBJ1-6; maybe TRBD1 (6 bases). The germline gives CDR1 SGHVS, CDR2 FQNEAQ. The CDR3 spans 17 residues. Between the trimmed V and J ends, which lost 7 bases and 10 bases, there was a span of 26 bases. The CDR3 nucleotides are TGTGCCAGCACCGTATTGAGGGGGGGCCAAGTAGTCTCACCCCTCCACTTT. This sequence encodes CASTVLRGGQVVSPLHF.

The CDR3 loop is CASSSGGRLNNSPLHF. The CDR3 DNA sequence: TGTGCCAGCAGCTCCGGCGGGCGGCTTAATAATTCACCCCTCCACTTT. The gene calls are TRBV13 and TRBJ1-6, with D unresolved. CDR3 length: 16 amino acids. V lost 4 bases, J lost 5 bases, and 15 bases lay in between. CDR1 and CDR2 from the germline V gene are PRHDT and FYEKMQ (reference sequence).

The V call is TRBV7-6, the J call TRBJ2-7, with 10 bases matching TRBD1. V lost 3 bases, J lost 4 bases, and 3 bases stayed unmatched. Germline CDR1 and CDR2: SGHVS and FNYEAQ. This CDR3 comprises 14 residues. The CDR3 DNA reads TGTGCCAGCAGCTTCCGGACAGGGGGTTACGAGCAGTACTTC. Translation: CASSFRTGGYEQYF.

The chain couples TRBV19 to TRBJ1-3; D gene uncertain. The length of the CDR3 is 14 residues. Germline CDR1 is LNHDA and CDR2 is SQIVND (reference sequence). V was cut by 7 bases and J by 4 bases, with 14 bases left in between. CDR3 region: CASTPRGSGNTIYF. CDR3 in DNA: TGTGCCAGTACCCCCCGCGGGAGCGGAAACACCATATATTTT.

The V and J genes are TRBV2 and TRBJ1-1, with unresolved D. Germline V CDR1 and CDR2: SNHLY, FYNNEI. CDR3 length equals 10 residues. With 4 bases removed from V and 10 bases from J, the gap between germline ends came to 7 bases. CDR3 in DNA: TGTGCCAGCAGTGGCGATGGAGCTTTCTTT. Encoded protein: CASSGDGAFF. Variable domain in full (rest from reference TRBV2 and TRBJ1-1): EPEVTQTPSHQVTQMGQEVILRCVPISNHLYFYWYRQILGQKVEFLVSFYNNEISEKSEIFDDQFSVERPDGSNFTLKIRSTKLEDSAMYFCASSGDGAFFGQGTRLTVV.

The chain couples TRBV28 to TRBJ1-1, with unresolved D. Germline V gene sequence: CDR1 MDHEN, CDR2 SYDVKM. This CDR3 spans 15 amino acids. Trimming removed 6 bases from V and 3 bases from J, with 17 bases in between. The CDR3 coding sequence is TGTGCCAGCAGAGTCCCGGGAGGGCGGGACACTGAAGCTTTCTTT. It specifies CASRVPGGRDTEAFF.

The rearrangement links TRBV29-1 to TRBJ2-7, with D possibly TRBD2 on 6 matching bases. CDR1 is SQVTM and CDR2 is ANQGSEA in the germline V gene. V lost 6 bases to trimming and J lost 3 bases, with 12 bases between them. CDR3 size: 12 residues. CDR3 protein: CSVRVGGYEQYF. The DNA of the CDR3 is TGCAGCGTGAGAGTGGGAGGCTACGAGCAGTACTTC.

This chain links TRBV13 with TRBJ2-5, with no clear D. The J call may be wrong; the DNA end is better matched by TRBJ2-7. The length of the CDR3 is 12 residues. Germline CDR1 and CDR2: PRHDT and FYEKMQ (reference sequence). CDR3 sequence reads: CASSPRSYEQYF. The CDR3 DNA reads TGTGCCAGCAGCCCCCGATCCTACGAGCAGTACTTC.

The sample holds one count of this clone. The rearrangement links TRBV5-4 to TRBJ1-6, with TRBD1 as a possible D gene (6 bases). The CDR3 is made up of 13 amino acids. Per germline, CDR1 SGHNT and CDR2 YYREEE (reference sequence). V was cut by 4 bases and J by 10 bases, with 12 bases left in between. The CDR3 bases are TGTGCCAGCAGCGCGGACAGACGGTCACCCCTCCACTTT. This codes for CASSADRRSPLHF. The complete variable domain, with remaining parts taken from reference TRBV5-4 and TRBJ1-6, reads ETGVTQSPTHLIKTRGQQVTLRCSSQSGHNTVSWYQQALGQGPQFIFQYYREEENGRGNFPPRFSGLQFPNYSSELNVNALELDDSALYLCASSADRRSPLHFGNGTRLTVT.

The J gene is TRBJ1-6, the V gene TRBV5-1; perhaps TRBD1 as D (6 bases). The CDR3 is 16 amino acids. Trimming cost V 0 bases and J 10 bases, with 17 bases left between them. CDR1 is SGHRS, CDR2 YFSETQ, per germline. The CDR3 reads CASSLGVAGEKSPLHF. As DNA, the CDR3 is TGCGCCAGCAGCTTGGGAGTGGCAGGGGAGAAGTCACCCCTCCACTTT.

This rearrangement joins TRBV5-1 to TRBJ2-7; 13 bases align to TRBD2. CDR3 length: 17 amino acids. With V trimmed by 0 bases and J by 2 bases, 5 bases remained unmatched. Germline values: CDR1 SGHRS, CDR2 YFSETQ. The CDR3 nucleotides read TGCGCCAGCAGCTTGGCCACACTAGCGGGAGGGCCCTACGAGCAGTACTTC. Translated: CASSLATLAGGPYEQYF.

The CDR3 here is CASSLDGTSGANVLTF. The CDR3 nucleotides read TGTGCCAGCAGCTTAGATGGGACTTCTGGGGCCAACGTCCTGACTTTC. The rearrangement links TRBV7-2 to TRBJ2-6, with a possible D match to TRBD2 (6 bases). The CDR3 covers 16 residues. The germline gives CDR1 SGHTA, CDR2 FQGNSA. Trimming left V 1 base short and J 1 base short, with 8 bases between.

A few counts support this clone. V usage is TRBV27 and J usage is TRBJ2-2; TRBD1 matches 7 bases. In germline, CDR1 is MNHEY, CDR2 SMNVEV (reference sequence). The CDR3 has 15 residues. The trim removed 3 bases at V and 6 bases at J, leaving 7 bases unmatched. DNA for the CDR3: TGTGCCAGCAGTTTTGGGGACAGCGAGTCCGGGGAGCTGTTTTTT. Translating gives CASSFGDSESGELFF.

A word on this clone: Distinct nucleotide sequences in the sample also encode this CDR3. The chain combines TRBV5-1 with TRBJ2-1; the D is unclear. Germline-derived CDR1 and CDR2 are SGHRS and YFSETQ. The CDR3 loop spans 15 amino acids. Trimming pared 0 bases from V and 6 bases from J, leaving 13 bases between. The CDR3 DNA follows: TGCGCCAGCAGCTTGGCTGGGCAGGTGATCAATGAGCAGTTCTTC. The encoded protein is CASSLAGQVINEQFF.

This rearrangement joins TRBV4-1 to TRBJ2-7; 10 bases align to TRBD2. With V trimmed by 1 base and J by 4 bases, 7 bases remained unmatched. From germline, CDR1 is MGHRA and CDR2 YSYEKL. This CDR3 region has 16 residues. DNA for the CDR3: TGCGCCAGCAGCCAAGTGGCTAGCGGGAGTAGTTACGAGCAGTACTTC. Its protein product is CASSQVASGSSYEQYF.

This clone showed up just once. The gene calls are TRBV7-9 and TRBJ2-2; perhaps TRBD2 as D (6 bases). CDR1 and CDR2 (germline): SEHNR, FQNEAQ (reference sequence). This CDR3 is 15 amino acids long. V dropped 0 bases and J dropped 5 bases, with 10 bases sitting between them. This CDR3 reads CASSLAGSGTGELFF. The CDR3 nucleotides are TGTGCCAGCAGCTTAGCCGGGAGTGGGACCGGGGAGCTGTTTTTT.

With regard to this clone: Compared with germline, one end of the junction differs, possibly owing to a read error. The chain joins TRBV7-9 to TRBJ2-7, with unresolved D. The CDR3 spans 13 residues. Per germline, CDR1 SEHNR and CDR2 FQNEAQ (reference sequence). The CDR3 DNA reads TGTTCCAGCAGCTCCAACACCTTTTACGAGCAGTACTTC. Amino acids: CSSSSNTFYEQYF. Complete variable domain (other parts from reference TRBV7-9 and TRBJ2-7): DTGVSQNPRHKITKRGQNVTFRCDPISEHNRLYWYRQTLGQGPEFLTYFQNEAQLEKSRLLSDRFSAERPKGSFSTLEIQRTEQGDSAMYLCSSSSNTFYEQYFGPGTRLTVT.

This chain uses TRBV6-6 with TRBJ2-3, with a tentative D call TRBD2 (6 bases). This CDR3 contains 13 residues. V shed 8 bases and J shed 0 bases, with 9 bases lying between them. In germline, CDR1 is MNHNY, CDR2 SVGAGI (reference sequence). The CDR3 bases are TGTGCCAGCGGAGGGGTGAGCACAGATACGCAGTATTTT. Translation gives CASGGVSTDTQYF.

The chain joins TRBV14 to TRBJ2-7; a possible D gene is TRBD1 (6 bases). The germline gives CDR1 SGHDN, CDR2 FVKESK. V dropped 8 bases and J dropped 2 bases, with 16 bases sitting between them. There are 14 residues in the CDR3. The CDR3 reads CASQQLGGPYEQYF. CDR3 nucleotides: TGTGCCAGCCAACAATTAGGGGGTCCCTACGAGCAGTACTTC.

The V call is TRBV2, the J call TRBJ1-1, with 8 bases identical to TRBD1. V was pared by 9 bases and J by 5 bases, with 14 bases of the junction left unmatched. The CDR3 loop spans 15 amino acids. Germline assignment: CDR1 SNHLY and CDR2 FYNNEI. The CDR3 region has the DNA TGTGCCAGTTCGTTTAGAAGACAGGGGCAAACTGAAGCTTTCTTT. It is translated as CASSFRRQGQTEAFF.

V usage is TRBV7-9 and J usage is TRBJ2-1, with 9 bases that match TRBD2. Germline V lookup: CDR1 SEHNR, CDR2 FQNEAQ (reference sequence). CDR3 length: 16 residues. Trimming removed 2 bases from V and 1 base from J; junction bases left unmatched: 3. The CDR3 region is CASSLSGRISYNEQFF. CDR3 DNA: TGTGCCAGCAGCTTAAGCGGGAGGATATCCTACAATGAGCAGTTCTTC.

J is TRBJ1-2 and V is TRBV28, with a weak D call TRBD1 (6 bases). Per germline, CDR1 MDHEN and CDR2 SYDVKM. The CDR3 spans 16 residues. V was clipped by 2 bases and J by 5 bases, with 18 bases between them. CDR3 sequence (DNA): TGTGCCAGCAGTTTACCCCTCTCCGACAGGTGGTATGGCTACACCTTC. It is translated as CASSLPLSDRWYGYTF.